The rows below give T cell receptor beta chains drawn from one sample of a study of cytomegalovirus exposure and HLA in healthy donors. Only in-frame clones appear in the TCRdb table, and some are missing; sequencing was by immunoSEQ multiplex PCR. The data show fewer than 120,000 clones, with roughly 90% seen just once and over 1.5% held by the top ten. Source material: PBMCs. These receptor sequences come from a young woman in good health and CMV-seronegative. Both conserved end residues are part of each CDR3. The D gene is left open where the match is weak. Rows give clone size only sometimes, using once, few, many, or a class for an expanded clone.

TRBV6-8	.	TRBD2	TRBJ2-3	CASSSGVAGGPDTQYF	TGTGCCAGCAGTTCCGGGGTAGCGGGAGGGCCCGATACGCAGTATTTT
TRBV4-1	.	.	TRBJ1-5	CASSQVGVTGKQPQHF	TGCGCCAGCAGCCAAGTTGGGGTTACAGGGAAACAGCCCCAGCATTTT
TRBV27	.	.	TRBJ2-3	CASISGGPLGTQYF	TGTGCCAGCATTTCCGGGGGACCGTTGGGTACGCAGTATTTT
TRBV9	.	TRBD1	TRBJ1-2	CASSKLPGTGNSGYTF	TGTGCCAGCAGTAAACTTCCGGGGACAGGGAATTCTGGCTACACCTTC
TRBV7-2	.	TRBD1	TRBJ1-4	CASSPQGARGTNEKLFF	TGTGCCAGCAGCCCACAGGGGGCTAGGGGAACTAATGAAAAACTGTTTTTT
TRBV5-4	.	.	TRBJ2-2	CASSSGQLRTGELFF	TGTGCCAGCAGCAGCGGACAGCTTCGGACCGGGGAGCTGTTTTTT
TRBV27	few	TRBD1	TRBJ1-5	CASSPQGKVINQPQHF	TGTGCCAGCAGTCCACAGGGGAAAGTTATCAATCAGCCCCAGCATTTT
TRBV18	.	.	TRBJ2-5	CATRGSQETQYF	TGTGCAACTCGGGGGAGCCAAGAGACCCAGTACTTC
TRBV5-8	.	.	TRBJ2-2	CASSLGQGWRTGELFF	TGTGCCAGCAGCTTGGGGCAGGGGTGGAGGACCGGGGAGCTGTTTTTT
TRBV27	.	TRBD2	TRBJ2-7	CASSLGGILSEQYF	TGTGCCAGCAGTTTGGGAGGGATCTTATCCGAGCAGTACTTC
TRBV7-9	.	TRBD1	TRBJ2-7	CASSLYEGAREQYF	TGTGCCAGCAGCTTATATGAGGGGGCGCGGGAGCAGTACTTC
TRBV27	.	.	TRBJ2-7	CASSFGRVYEQYF	TGTGCCAGCAGTTTTGGGCGGGTCTACGAGCAGTACTTC
TRBV18	.	.	TRBJ1-4	CASTRGTNEKLFF	TGTGCCAGCACCCGGGGAACTAATGAAAAACTGTTTTTT
TRBV30	.	.	TRBJ1-4	CAWSNGLRGKLFF	TGTGCCTGGAGTAACGGCCTCCGAGGAAAACTGTTTTTT
TRBV19	.	TRBD1	TRBJ1-4	CASRDRGDEKLFF	TGTGCCAGTAGGGACAGGGGGGACGAAAAACTGTTTTTT
TRBV27	.	TRBD2	TRBJ2-5	CASSRSSGVNLETQYF	TGTGCCAGCAGTCGGTCTAGCGGGGTAAATCTGGAGACCCAGTACTTC
TRBV28	.	.	TRBJ2-7	CASSSGGASSYEQYF	TGTGCCAGCAGTTCTGGCGGTGCGAGCTCCTACGAGCAGTACTTC
TRBV28	.	TRBD2	TRBJ2-1	CASQAGVNYNEQFF	TGTGCCAGCCAAGCGGGAGTTAACTACAATGAGCAGTTCTTC
TRBV10-3	.	.	TRBJ2-7	CAIGGQSGHEQYF	TGTGCCATCGGAGGGCAAAGCGGCCACGAGCAGTACTTC
TRBV5-1	.	.	TRBJ2-7	CASSLETATYEQYF	TGCGCCAGCAGCTTGGAAACAGCCACCTACGAGCAGTACTTC
TRBV5-4	.	.	TRBJ2-7	CASSGPGEQYF	TGTGCCAGCAGCGGCCCAGGCGAGCAGTACTTC
TRBV5-1	.	.	TRBJ1-1	CASSLLQGSDTEAFF	TGCGCCAGCAGCCTGTTACAGGGATCTGACACTGAAGCTTTCTTT
TRBV15	.	.	TRBJ2-1	CATSGPTGEQFF	TGTGCCACCAGCGGCCCCACGGGTGAGCAGTTCTTC
TRBV5-1	.	.	TRBJ1-4	CASSLGQDGEKLFF	TGCGCCAGCAGCTTGGGTCAGGATGGGGAAAAACTGTTTTTT
TRBV28	once	TRBD1	TRBJ1-5	CASSLAGGVYQPQHF	TGTGCCAGCAGTTTGGCAGGGGGAGTATATCAGCCCCAGCATTTT
TRBV19	.	TRBD1	TRBJ1-1	CASSIRQGTTEAFF	TGTGCCAGTAGTATAAGACAGGGAACCACTGAAGCTTTCTTT
TRBV28	.	.	TRBJ1-1	CASSLLTAEAFF	TGTGCCAGCAGTTTACTGACAGCTGAAGCTTTCTTT
TRBV5-1	.	.	TRBJ2-7	CASRGAIDEQYF	TGCGCCAGCAGAGGAGCGATCGACGAGCAGTACTTC
TRBV7-6	.	TRBD1	TRBJ2-5	CASSISAGQGGETQYF	TGTGCCAGCAGCATTAGTGCCGGACAGGGGGGAGAGACCCAGTACTTC
TRBV19	.	.	TRBJ1-2	CASSISGMIYGYTF	TGTGCCAGTAGTATTTCCGGGATGATCTATGGCTACACCTTC
TRBV27	.	.	TRBJ1-4	CASTPSTGNEKLFF	TGTGCCAGCACCCCGTCTACGGGAAACGAAAAACTGTTTTTT
TRBV11-2	.	TRBD2	TRBJ2-7	CASSSSGRPFSEQYF	TGTGCCAGCAGCTCGTCCGGGAGGCCATTTTCCGAGCAGTACTTC
TRBV7-8	.	.	TRBJ1-1	CASSSGQGLNTEAFF	TGTGCCAGCAGCTCGGGGCAGGGGTTGAACACTGAAGCTTTCTTT
TRBV7-3	.	TRBD2	TRBJ2-7	CASSSNPTSGSGEQYF	TGTGCCAGCAGCTCCAACCCGACTAGCGGGAGTGGCGAGCAGTACTTC
TRBV6-1	few	.	TRBJ1-1	CASSEADSRLGRREAFF	TGTGCCAGCAGTGAAGCGGACAGTCGCTTGGGAAGGCGGGAAGCTTTCTTT
TRBV6-5	few	TRBD1	TRBJ2-5	CASSLGTGGRTTQYF	TGTGCCAGCAGTCTCGGGACAGGGGGCAGGACGACCCAGTACTTC
TRBV30	.	TRBD1	TRBJ2-7	CAWRGDRVEQYF	TGTGCCTGGAGGGGGGACAGGGTCGAGCAGTACTTC
TRBV7-2	.	.	TRBJ1-1	CASSPRTEAFF	TGTGCCAGCAGCCCACGGACTGAAGCTTTCTTT
TRBV28	once	TRBD2	TRBJ2-1	CASSLFSGIYNEQFF	TGTGCCAGCAGTTTATTTAGCGGGATCTACAATGAGCAGTTCTTC
TRBV4-1	.	.	TRBJ1-2	CASSQAGGVNYGYTF	TGCGCCAGCAGCCAGGCCGGGGGGGTGAACTATGGCTACACCTTC
TRBV11-3	.	.	TRBJ2-2	CASSPGAGELFF	TGTGCCAGCAGCCCAGGGGCCGGGGAGCTGTTTTTT
TRBV5-4	.	.	TRBJ2-2	CASSEGRSNTGELFF	TGTGCCAGCAGTGAGGGCAGGTCAAACACCGGGGAGCTGTTTTTT
TRBV27	once	.	TRBJ2-5	CASSSQWEAETQYF	TGTGCCAGCAGTTCCCAGTGGGAGGCAGAGACCCAGTACTTC
TRBV4-2	.	.	TRBJ1-6	CASSHNNSPLHF	TGTGCCAGCAGCCACAATAATTCACCCCTCCACTTT
TRBV7-8	.	.	TRBJ2-7	CASSPRVAFYEQYF	TGTGCCAGCAGCCCCAGAGTAGCGTTTTACGAGCAGTACTTC
TRBV10-2	once	.	TRBJ1-1	CASSETANTEAFF	TGCGCCAGCAGTGAGACAGCGAACACTGAAGCTTTCTTT
TRBV5-1	.	TRBD1	TRBJ2-1	CASTTGVSSYNEQFF	TGCGCCAGCACGACAGGGGTAAGCTCCTACAATGAGCAGTTCTTC
TRBV6-1	once	.	TRBJ1-4	CASSAPRPYSHEKLFF	TGTGCCAGCAGTGCCCCCAGGCCCTACTCACATGAAAAACTGTTTTTT
TRBV5-4	.	.	TRBJ2-7	CASSLRQDAYYEQYF	TGTGCCAGCAGCTTACGACAGGACGCTTACTACGAGCAGTACTTC
TRBV5-1	.	.	TRBJ2-5	CASSTGLKETQYF	TGCGCCAGCTCGACCGGACTAAAAGAGACCCAGTACTTC
TRBV5-1	.	TRBD1	TRBJ2-3	CASSGGQADTQYF	TGCGCCAGCAGCGGGGGACAGGCAGATACGCAGTATTTT
TRBV29-1	.	TRBD1	TRBJ1-2	CSVEDRAFLFYGYTF	TGCAGCGTGGAGGACAGGGCCTTCCTCTTCTATGGCTACACCTTC
TRBV6-5	.	.	TRBJ1-1	CASSWAGKNTEAFF	TGTGCCAGCAGTTGGGCAGGGAAGAACACTGAAGCTTTCTTT
TRBV28	.	TRBD2	TRBJ2-7	CASSSRLAGDLGYEQYF	TGTGCCAGCAGCTCCAGACTAGCGGGGGATTTGGGCTACGAGCAGTACTTC